This section outlines one TCR beta chain sequence together with its context. The antigen is not known. CDR1 SNHLY and CDR2 FYNNEI come from the germline V gene. This CDR3 comprises 14 residues. The V end lost 7 bases, the J end lost 0 bases, and 10 bases lay between the germline ends. This sample stems from a study of somatic mutations in cytotoxic T cells in rheumatoid arthritis. Whole-study results and caveats: A single CD8+ clone exceeded 20% of CD8+ cells in about an eighth of the 65 patients. In the expanded CD8+ clones, the antigen targets remained unknown. For rheumatoid arthritis patients, CD8+ clonality increased with age, whereas it did not in healthy controls.

The protocol was immunoSEQ multiplex PCR, while the TCRdb copy is restricted to in-frame clones and leaves out a portion. The table lists 15,000 to 20,000 clones, about 81% of them singletons, with 13% to 15% in the top ten. CD4+ cells and CD8+ cells were each obtained through positive magnetic bead selection, and their purity was assessed by flow cytometry. This sequence joins TRBV2 and TRBJ1-3; D might be TRBD1 (6 bases). Sequenced material: CD8+ T cells sorted from blood. This TCR derives from an adult with rheumatoid arthritis. CDR3 in amino acids: CASNGGPSGNTIYF. Here the CDR3 DNA reads TGTGCCAGCAACGGGGGGCCCTCTGGAAACACCATATATTTT.